This record covers a single T cell receptor beta chain. Assay used: immunoSEQ multiplex PCR; TCRdb lists only in-frame clones, some missing. The sample contains 140,000 to 150,000 clones, around 80% of which appear only once. The record originates from a study of blood T cell repertoires in COVID-19. Study details: The United States, Italy and Spain were the sources of the acute and convalescent COVID-19 samples. T cells, B-cell-depleted T cells, or PBMCs provided the cDNA or gDNA that served as material.

Those who participated ranged in age from roughly 18 to 89 years and resided in about two dozen US areas. Researchers sorted participants into cohorts using their self-reported clinical history. The CDR3 contains 16 residues. V gave up 6 bases and J gave up 4 bases, with 21 bases separating them. Germline assignment: CDR1 SGHVS and CDR2 FNYEAQ. The chain carries TRBV7-6 and TRBJ1-2; D is undetermined. The TCR was taken from a woman aged 50 to 65 who had recovered from COVID-19. The sequenced material came from PBMCs or T cells enriched from blood (not recorded which). The DNA for the CDR3 is TGTGCCAGCAGACCTCCGAGGGCCGCACTTGTCTATGGCTACACCTTC. It yields the protein CASRPPRAALVYGYTF.